This T cell receptor beta chain derives from a study of response to subunit inactivated influenza vaccine. Study results and caveats: Authors suggested that a seasonal influenza vaccination recruits few new T cells each time.

About this clonotype itself: Its antigen is currently unknown.

J lost 12 bases, V lost 0 bases, and 10 bases had no gene match. Germline CDR1 reads MNHEY; CDR2 reads SVGAGI. There are 16 residues in the CDR3. TCRdb processed the RT-PCR reads anew with MiXCR; each CDR3 protein has one entry. The sample includes approximately 520,000 distinct CDR3 sequences, approximately 16% seen only once; the top ten take less than 4%. The sequence was obtained from a man aged 50 to 75 who received an inactivated influenza vaccine. V gene TRBV6-5 combines with J gene TRBJ2-3; 12 nucleotides match TRBD2. The sample here was CD4+ T cells sorted from PBMCs, taken about 23 months after vaccination. As DNA, the CDR3 is TGTGCCAGCAGTTACTCGGCGACTAGCGGGAGTCGGCAACAGTATTTT. Translated, it gives CASSYSATSGSRQQYF.